These 30 T cell receptor beta chains were sequenced from one sample in a study of OX40 agonist ivuxolimab in advanced cancers. Assay: immunoSEQ multiplex PCR; the TCRdb copy retains only in-frame clones and omits some. This sample has tens of thousands of clones, with about 90% found just once. The material was CD4+ or CD8+ T cells sorted from blood, obtained in a trial of the OX40 agonist ivuxolimab. The receptors were gathered from an adult with an advanced solid tumor such as melanoma, head and neck, liver or kidney cancer.

The J gene is TRBJ1-1, the V gene TRBV6-5; a possible D gene is TRBD1 (6 bases). Germline loops: CDR1 MNHEY, CDR2 SVGAGI. V gave up 6 bases and J gave up 9 bases, with 11 bases separating them. This CDR3 is 11 amino acids long. CDR3 residues: CASSIQGKAFF. In nucleotides, the CDR3 is TGTGCCAGCAGCATACAGGGAAAAGCTTTCTTT.

The V call is TRBV5-6, the J call TRBJ2-1, with D perhaps TRBD1 or TRBD2 (6 bases each). The ends were cut back, 0 bases at V and 2 bases at J, with 15 bases in the middle. CDR1 and CDR2 from the germline V gene are SGHDT and YYEEEE. CDR3 length equals 17 residues. The CDR3 DNA reads TGTGCCAGCAGCTTGGGGCGGTGGGGGGCGGCCTACAATGAGCAGTTCTTC. This codes for CASSLGRWGAAYNEQFF.

V usage is TRBV5-6 and J usage is TRBJ1-1; unclear D gene. The CDR3 runs to 14 residues. V was cut by 0 bases and J by 0 bases, with 6 bases left in between. The germline V gene has CDR1 SGHDT and CDR2 YYEEEE. CDR3 bases: TGTGCCAGCAGCTTGGGACCGATGAACACTGAAGCTTTCTTT. It encodes CASSLGPMNTEAFF.

The V gene is TRBV27, the J gene TRBJ2-5; no clear D gene. The CDR3 is 12 residues long. Germline-derived CDR1 and CDR2 are MNHEY and SMNVEV (reference sequence). The V and J ends lost 5 bases and 7 bases respectively, with 11 bases between them. This chain's CDR3 is CASSTTTGTQYF. The CDR3 region has the DNA TGTGCCAGCAGTACCACCACGGGGACCCAGTACTTC.

The chain is built from TRBV11-2 and TRBJ1-1; D possibly corresponds to TRBD1 (6 bases). Germline V gives CDR1 SGHAT, CDR2 FQNNGV. Trimming shortened V by 1 base and J by 11 bases, and 14 bases separated the two germline ends. The CDR3 spans 13 residues. This CDR3 reads CASSLGQDRWAFF. As DNA, the CDR3 is TGTGCCAGCAGCTTAGGACAGGACCGTTGGGCTTTCTTT. The full variable domain, completed using reference TRBV11-2 and TRBJ1-1, is EAGVAQSPRYKIIEKRQSVAFWCNPISGHATLYWYQQILGQGPKLLIQFQNNGVVDDSQLPKDRFSAERLKGVDSTLKIQPAKLEDSAVYLCASSLGQDRWAFFGQGTRLTVV.

The rearrangement links TRBV28 to TRBJ2-5; the D gene is possibly TRBD1 (6 bases). The V and J ends lost 1 base and 5 bases respectively, with 11 bases between them. The CDR3 sequence is 14 residues long. The germline CDR1 and CDR2 sequences are MDHEN and SYDVKM. In nucleotides, the CDR3 is TGTGCCAGCAGTTTATTGCAGGGGACCGAGACCCAGTACTTC. Translating it yields CASSLLQGTETQYF.

The V gene is TRBV19, the J gene TRBJ1-1; TRBD1 is a possible D gene (6 bases). CDR1 LNHDA and CDR2 SQIVND come from the germline V gene (reference sequence). This CDR3 has 15 amino acids. Between the trimmed V and J ends, which lost 3 bases and 11 bases, there was a span of 22 bases. CDR3 region: CASSMAGAGLVSAFF. In nucleotides, the CDR3 is TGTGCCAGTAGTATGGCAGGGGCGGGTTTGGTATCGGCTTTCTTT.

The rearrangement links TRBV2 to TRBJ1-1; D gene unclear. Per germline, CDR1 SNHLY and CDR2 FYNNEI. Trimming took 4 bases from V and 1 from J, leaving 7 bases between them. The length of the CDR3 is 13 residues. The CDR3 DNA follows: TGTGCCAGCAGTGGGCAACCGAACACTGAAGCTTTCTTT. Translation: CASSGQPNTEAFF. The complete variable domain, with remaining parts taken from reference TRBV2 and TRBJ1-1, reads EPEVTQTPSHQVTQMGQEVILRCVPISNHLYFYWYRQILGQKVEFLVSFYNNEISEKSEIFDDQFSVERPDGSNFTLKIRSTKLEDSAMYFCASSGQPNTEAFFGQGTRLTVV.

The chain joins TRBV7-9 to TRBJ1-2, with D uncertain. The CDR3 loop spans 12 amino acids. Looked up from germline, CDR1 is SEHNR and CDR2 is FQNEAQ (reference sequence). The V end lost 1 base, the J end lost 8 bases, and 8 bases lay between the germline ends. The CDR3 here is CASSLVAKGYTF. The CDR3 nucleotides read TGTGCCAGCAGCTTAGTTGCCAAAGGCTACACCTTC.

J is TRBJ2-2 and V is TRBV9; 7 nucleotides agree with TRBD2. Trimming cost V 0 bases and J 0 bases; bases outside gene matches: 2. The germline V gene encodes CDR1 SGDLS and CDR2 YYNGEE. The CDR3 covers 16 residues. The CDR3 sequence: CASSVGAGANTGELFF. The CDR3 DNA reads as TGTGCCAGCAGCGTAGGGGCGGGGGCGAACACCGGGGAGCTGTTTTTT.

The chain uses TRBV29-1 and TRBJ1-1; no clear D gene. The CDR3 consists of 11 residues. Germline V gene lookup returns CDR1 SQVTM and CDR2 ANQGSEA. Trimming cost V 7 bases and J 1 base, with 7 bases left between them. CDR3 protein: CSAETNTEAFF. Here the CDR3 DNA reads TGCAGCGCTGAGACGAACACTGAAGCTTTCTTT.

The V gene is TRBV6-6, the J gene TRBJ2-1; D is ambiguous. The V end was cut by 0 bases, the J end by 3 bases, with 3 bases between. Germline V lookup: CDR1 MNHNY, CDR2 SVGAGI (reference sequence). The CDR3 runs 13 residues. CDR3 sequence reads: CASSYSVYNEQFF. In DNA form, the CDR3 reads TGTGCCAGCAGTTACTCTGTCTACAATGAGCAGTTCTTC.

In its sample, this clone was seen once. This chain uses TRBV7-2 with TRBJ2-5; D is undetermined. CDR1 and CDR2 (germline): SGHTA, FQGNSA. V was cut by 5 bases and J by 1 base, with 14 bases left in between. The CDR3 is made up of 15 amino acids. The CDR3 reads CASSRNRVIQETQYF. The CDR3 bases are TGTGCCAGCAGCCGAAACAGAGTGATCCAAGAGACCCAGTACTTC.

This clone was counted once. This chain joins TRBV18 and TRBJ2-7; 9 nucleotides align to TRBD2. CDR1 and CDR2 (germline): KGHSH, LQKENI. Germline trimming cut 1 base from V and 6 bases from J; bases unmatched to any gene: 4. CDR3 size: 14 residues. This CDR3 reads CASSPLAGVGEQYF. In DNA form, the CDR3 reads TGTGCCAGCTCACCACTAGCGGGAGTAGGCGAGCAGTACTTC.

This clone was counted a few times. This chain connects TRBV2 to TRBJ1-2, with TRBD1 matching over 7 bases. Germline lookup yields CDR1 SNHLY and CDR2 FYNNEI. The length of the CDR3 is 13 residues. V gave up 4 bases and J gave up 4 bases; unmatched junction bases: 3. CDR3: CASSVTGAYGYTF. The CDR3 nucleotides read TGTGCCAGCAGTGTAACAGGGGCCTATGGCTACACCTTC.

The chain joins TRBV5-1 to TRBJ2-5; no firm D call. Germline V gene lookup returns CDR1 SGHRS and CDR2 YFSETQ. Trimming left V 0 bases short and J 2 bases short, with 17 bases between. This CDR3 has 17 residues. CDR3 loop: CASSLAWSPSGQETQYF. As DNA, the CDR3 is TGCGCCAGCAGCTTGGCGTGGAGTCCCTCTGGGCAAGAGACCCAGTACTTC. The complete variable domain, with remaining parts taken from reference TRBV5-1 and TRBJ2-5, reads KAGVTQTPRYLIKTRGQQVTLSCSPISGHRSVSWYQQTPGQGLQFLFEYFSETQRNKGNFPGRFSGRQFSNSRSEMNVSTLELGDSALYLCASSLAWSPSGQETQYFGPGTRLLVL.

The rearrangement links TRBV7-9 to TRBJ2-7; 7 nucleotides match TRBD1. V shed 7 bases, J shed 5 bases, and the junction held 8 bases outside the gene matches. Germline-derived CDR1 and CDR2 are SEHNR and FQNEAQ (reference sequence). There are 13 residues in the CDR3. CDR3 sequence (DNA): TGTGCCAGCACCACCCTAGGGGGCCACGAGCAGTACTTC. Translating gives CASTTLGGHEQYF. The complete variable domain, with remaining parts taken from reference TRBV7-9 and TRBJ2-7, reads DTGVSQNPRHKITKRGQNVTFRCDPISEHNRLYWYRQTLGQGPEFLTYFQNEAQLEKSRLLSDRFSAERPKGSFSTLEIQRTEQGDSAMYLCASTTLGGHEQYFGPGTRLTVT.

The chain joins TRBV5-5 to TRBJ2-3, with 10 bases identical to TRBD1. This CDR3 contains 16 residues. J lost 5 bases, V lost 2 bases, and 8 bases had no gene match. CDR1 SGHKS and CDR2 YYEKEE come from the germline V gene (reference sequence). CDR3 in DNA: TGTGCCAGCAGCTTTCCCGGAGACAGGGGGCGAGATACGCAGTATTTT. It encodes CASSFPGDRGRDTQYF.

This chain uses TRBV18 with TRBJ2-5, with D tentatively TRBD2 (5 bases). Germline CDR1 reads KGHSH; CDR2 reads LQKENI. The CDR3 is made up of 14 amino acids. The germline V and J ends were trimmed by 3 bases and 4 bases, with 12 bases remaining between them. The CDR3 DNA follows: TGTGCCAGCTCACCCCGGAGGACGGTAGAGACCCAGTACTTC. Translated: CASSPRRTVETQYF.

This clone appeared once. The chain links TRBV6-6 to TRBJ1-2, with D unresolved. V shed 5 bases and J shed 8 bases, with 18 bases lying between them. This CDR3 is built from 14 residues. Germline V gene data show CDR1 as MNHNY and CDR2 as SVGAGI (reference sequence). The CDR3 sequence is CASSPHQRPPGYTF. In nucleotides, the CDR3 is TGTGCCAGCAGTCCCCATCAAAGGCCCCCCGGCTACACCTTC.

The gene calls are TRBV18 and TRBJ2-1; D remains unclear. CDR1 and CDR2 from the germline V gene are KGHSH and LQKENI. V was shortened by 0 bases and J by 8 bases, with 8 bases between the two germline ends. The length of the CDR3 is 13 residues. CDR3: CASSPPGTDEQFF. CDR3 nucleotides: TGTGCCAGCTCACCACCGGGAACGGATGAGCAGTTCTTC.

The genes are TRBV5-4 and TRBJ1-3, with 9 bases fitting TRBD1. The CDR3 length is 14 residues. Germline V gene data show CDR1 as SGHNT and CDR2 as YYREEE (reference sequence). V shed 4 bases and J 6 bases; nucleotides not matched to a gene: 5. The CDR3 protein is CASSRTGDTNTIYF. CDR3 in DNA: TGTGCCAGCAGCCGGACAGGGGATACAAACACCATATATTTT.

The rearrangement uses TRBV5-1 and TRBJ2-1; the match to TRBD2 covers 9 bases. The germline V gene has CDR1 SGHRS and CDR2 YFSETQ. The J segment lost 7 bases and the V segment lost 3 bases, leaving 8 bases of the junction unmatched. This CDR3 is 15 amino acids long. The CDR3 DNA reads TGCGCCAGCAGCTCACCGGGACTAGCAATGAATGAGCAGTTCTTC. It is translated as CASSSPGLAMNEQFF. The full variable domain, completed using reference TRBV5-1 and TRBJ2-1, is KAGVTQTPRYLIKTRGQQVTLSCSPISGHRSVSWYQQTPGQGLQFLFEYFSETQRNKGNFPGRFSGRQFSNSRSEMNVSTLELGDSALYLCASSSPGLAMNEQFFGPGTRLTVL.

This chain links TRBV6-6 with TRBJ1-6; D is unclear. The germline V gene has CDR1 MNHNY and CDR2 SVGAGI (reference sequence). The CDR3 extends over 13 amino acids. Trimming cost V 0 bases and J 8 bases, with 5 bases left between them. In nucleotides, the CDR3 is TGTGCCAGCAGTTACTCGCAGGATTCACCCCTCCACTTT. Encoded protein: CASSYSQDSPLHF.

This clone was counted only a few times. V usage is TRBV2 and J usage is TRBJ1-5, with D unresolved. The CDR3 extends over 12 amino acids. Germline-derived CDR1 and CDR2 are SNHLY and FYNNEI. Trimming took off 6 bases at V and 8 bases at J, with 11 bases between the two ends. As DNA, the CDR3 is TGTGCCAGCAGAAGGGTATTAGAGCCCCAGCATTTT. It yields the protein CASRRVLEPQHF. Full variable domain (remainder filled in from reference TRBV2 and TRBJ1-5): EPEVTQTPSHQVTQMGQEVILRCVPISNHLYFYWYRQILGQKVEFLVSFYNNEISEKSEIFDDQFSVERPDGSNFTLKIRSTKLEDSAMYFCASRRVLEPQHFGDGTRLSIL.

The J gene is TRBJ2-2, the V gene TRBV10-3; 15 bases are a match to TRBD2. J lost 6 bases, V lost 4 bases, and 6 bases had no gene match. The germline CDR1 and CDR2 sequences are ENHRY and SYGVKD. The CDR3 totals 17 residues. CDR3 sequence reads: CAISGTSGRDGSGELFF. CDR3 DNA: TGTGCCATCAGTGGGACTAGCGGGAGGGATGGATCCGGGGAGCTGTTTTTT.

Only one count was recorded for this clone. V usage is TRBV28 and J usage is TRBJ2-5; 8 bases fit TRBD2. This CDR3 has 17 amino acids. Germline CDR1 MDHEN, CDR2 SYDVKM. V was clipped by 5 bases and J by 0 bases; unmatched bases: 11. This chain's CDR3 is CASSPGTSTPYQETQYF. CDR3 bases: TGTGCCAGCAGTCCGGGGACTAGTACCCCGTACCAAGAGACCCAGTACTTC. Full variable domain (missing parts from reference TRBV28 and TRBJ2-5): DVKVTQSSRYLVKRTGEKVFLECVQDMDHENMFWYRQDPGLGLRLIYFSYDVKMKEKGDIPEGYSVSREKKERFSLILESASTNQTSMYLCASSPGTSTPYQETQYFGPGTRLLVL.

This clone was observed a few times. The J gene is TRBJ1-1, the V gene TRBV7-2, with D uncertain. The CDR3 spans 14 residues. Germline V gene data show CDR1 as SGHTA and CDR2 as FQGNSA. Trimming stripped 4 bases from V and 3 bases from J, with 12 bases between. CDR3: CASSYQRGDTEAFF. CDR3 coding DNA: TGTGCCAGCAGCTACCAACGGGGTGACACTGAAGCTTTCTTT.

About this clone itself: Germline is not matched at one junction end, which may reflect a read error. The V gene is TRBV7-7, the J gene TRBJ2-1, with 13 nucleotides matching TRBD2. The CDR3 sequence is 14 residues long. Germline V gene data show CDR1 as SSHAT and CDR2 as FNYEAQ (reference sequence). CDR3 bases: TGTGCTAGCAGCCCCGGACTAGCGGGAGATGAGCAGTTCTTC. Its protein product is CASSPGLAGDEQFF.

This sequence joins TRBV14 and TRBJ2-3; 7 bases match TRBD2. The V gene's germline CDR1 is SGHDN and CDR2 FVKESK. The J segment lost 0 bases and the V segment lost 3 bases, leaving 9 bases of the junction unmatched. This CDR3 is 17 amino acids long. The CDR3 spells CASSQYPLASSTDTQYF. In DNA, the CDR3 is TGTGCCAGCAGCCAGTACCCACTAGCGTCTAGCACAGATACGCAGTATTTT.